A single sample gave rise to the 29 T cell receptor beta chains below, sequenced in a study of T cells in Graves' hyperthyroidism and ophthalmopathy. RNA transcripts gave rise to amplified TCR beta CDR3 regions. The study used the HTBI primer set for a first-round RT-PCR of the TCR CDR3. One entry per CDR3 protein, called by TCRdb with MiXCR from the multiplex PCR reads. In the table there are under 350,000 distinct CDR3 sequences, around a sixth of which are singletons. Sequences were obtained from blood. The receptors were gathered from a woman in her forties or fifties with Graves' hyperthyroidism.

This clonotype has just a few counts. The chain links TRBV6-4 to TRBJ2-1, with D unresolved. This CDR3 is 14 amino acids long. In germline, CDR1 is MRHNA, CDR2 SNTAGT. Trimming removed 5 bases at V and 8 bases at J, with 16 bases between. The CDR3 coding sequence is TGTGCCAGCAGTCCCTCCCCCAGTATTCATGAGCAGTTCTTC. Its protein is CASSPSPSIHEQFF.

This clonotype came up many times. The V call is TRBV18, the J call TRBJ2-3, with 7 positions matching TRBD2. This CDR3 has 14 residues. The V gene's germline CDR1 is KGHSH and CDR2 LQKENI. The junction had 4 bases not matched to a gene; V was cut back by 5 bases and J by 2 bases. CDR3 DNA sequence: TGTGCCAGCTCAGCCCGGGACTACACAGATACGCAGTATTTT. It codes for CASSARDYTDTQYF.

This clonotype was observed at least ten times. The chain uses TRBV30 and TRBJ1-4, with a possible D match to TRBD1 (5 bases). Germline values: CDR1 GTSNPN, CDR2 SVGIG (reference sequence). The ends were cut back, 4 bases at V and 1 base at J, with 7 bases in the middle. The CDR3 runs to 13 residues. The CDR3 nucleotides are TGTGCCTGGAACGGGGGAACTAATGAAAAACTGTTTTTT. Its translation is CAWNGGTNEKLFF. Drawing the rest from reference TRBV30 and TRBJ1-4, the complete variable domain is SQTIHQWPATLVQPVGSPLSLECTVEGTSNPNLYWYRQAAGRGLQLLFYSVGIGQISSEVPQNLSASRPQDRQFILSSKKLLLSDSGFYLCAWNGGTNEKLFFGSGTQLSVL.

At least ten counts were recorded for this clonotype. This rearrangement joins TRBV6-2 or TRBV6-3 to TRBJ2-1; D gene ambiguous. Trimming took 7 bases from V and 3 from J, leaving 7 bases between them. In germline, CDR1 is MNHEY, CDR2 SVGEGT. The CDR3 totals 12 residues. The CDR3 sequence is CASKDGYNEQFF. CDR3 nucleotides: TGTGCCAGCAAGGACGGCTACAATGAGCAGTTCTTC.

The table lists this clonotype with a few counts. For the CDR3, the DNA is TGCAGTGCTAGAGTACAGGAGAGCACAGATACGCAGTATTTT. Translation gives CSARVQESTDTQYF. J is TRBJ2-3 and V is TRBV20-1, with D tentatively TRBD1 (5 bases). Germline CDR1 and CDR2: DFQATT and SNEGSKA (reference sequence). The CDR3 is 14 amino acids. Deletions cut 1 base from V and 0 bases from J, with 8 bases between.

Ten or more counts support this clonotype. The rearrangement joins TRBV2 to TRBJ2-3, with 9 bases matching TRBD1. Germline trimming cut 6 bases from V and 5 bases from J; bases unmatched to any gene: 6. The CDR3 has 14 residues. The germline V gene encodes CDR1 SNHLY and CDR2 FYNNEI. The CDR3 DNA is TGTGCCAGCAGCCCGGGACAGGGCATAGATACGCAGTATTTT. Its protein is CASSPGQGIDTQYF.

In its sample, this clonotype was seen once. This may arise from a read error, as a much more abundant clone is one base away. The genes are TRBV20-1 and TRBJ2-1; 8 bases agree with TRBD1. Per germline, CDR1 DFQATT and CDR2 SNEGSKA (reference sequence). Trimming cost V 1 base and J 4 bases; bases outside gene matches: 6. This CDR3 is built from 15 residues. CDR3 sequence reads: CSARGRQGRYNEQFF. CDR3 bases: TGCAGTGCTAGAGGTAGACAGGGGAGGTACAATGAGCAGTTCTTC.

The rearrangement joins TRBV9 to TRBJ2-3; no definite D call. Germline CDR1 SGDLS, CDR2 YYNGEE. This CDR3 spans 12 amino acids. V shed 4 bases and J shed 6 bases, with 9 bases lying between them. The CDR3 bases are TGTGCCAGCAGCCCAGACGGGGATACGCAGTATTTT. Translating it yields CASSPDGDTQYF.

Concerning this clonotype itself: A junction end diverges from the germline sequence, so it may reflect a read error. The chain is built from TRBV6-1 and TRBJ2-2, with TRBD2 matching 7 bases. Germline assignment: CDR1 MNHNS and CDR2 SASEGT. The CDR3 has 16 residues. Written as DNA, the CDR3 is TGCGCCAGCAGTGATAGTCGCGGGGGAATATCAGGGGAGCTGTTTTTT. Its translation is CASSDSRGGISGELFF.

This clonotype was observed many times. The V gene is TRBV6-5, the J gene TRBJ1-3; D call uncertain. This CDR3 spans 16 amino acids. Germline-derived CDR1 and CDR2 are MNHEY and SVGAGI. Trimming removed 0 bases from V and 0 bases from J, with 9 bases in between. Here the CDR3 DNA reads TGTGCCAGCAGTTACTCCCTCCCTGGCTCTGGAAACACCATATATTTT. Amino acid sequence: CASSYSLPGSGNTIYF.

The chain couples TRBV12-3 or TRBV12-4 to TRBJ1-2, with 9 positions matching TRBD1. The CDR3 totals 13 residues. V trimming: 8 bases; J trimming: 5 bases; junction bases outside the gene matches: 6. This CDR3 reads CASSGTGSYGYTF. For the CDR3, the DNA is TGTGCCAGCTCTGGGACAGGGAGTTATGGCTACACCTTC.

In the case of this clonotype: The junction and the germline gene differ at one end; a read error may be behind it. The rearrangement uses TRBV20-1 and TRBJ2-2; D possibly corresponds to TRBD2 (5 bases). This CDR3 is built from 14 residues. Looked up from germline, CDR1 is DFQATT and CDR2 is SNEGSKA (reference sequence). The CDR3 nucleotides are TGCAGTGCTAGGGAGTCAGCGAACACCGGGGAACTGTTTTTT. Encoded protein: CSARESANTGELFF.

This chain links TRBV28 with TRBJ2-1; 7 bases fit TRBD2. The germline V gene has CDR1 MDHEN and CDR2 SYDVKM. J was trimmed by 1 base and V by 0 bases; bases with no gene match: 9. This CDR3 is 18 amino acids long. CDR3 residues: CASSLWWAGDRSYNEQFF. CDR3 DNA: TGTGCCAGCAGTTTATGGTGGGCGGGAGACCGTTCCTACAATGAGCAGTTCTTC.

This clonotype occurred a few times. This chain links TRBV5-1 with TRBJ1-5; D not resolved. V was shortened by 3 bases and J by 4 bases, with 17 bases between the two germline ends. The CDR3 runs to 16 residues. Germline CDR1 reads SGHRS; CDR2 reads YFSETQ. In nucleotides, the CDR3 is TGCGCCAGCAGCTCCCCATGGAAACAACCGAATCAGCCCCAGCATTTT. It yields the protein CASSSPWKQPNQPQHF.

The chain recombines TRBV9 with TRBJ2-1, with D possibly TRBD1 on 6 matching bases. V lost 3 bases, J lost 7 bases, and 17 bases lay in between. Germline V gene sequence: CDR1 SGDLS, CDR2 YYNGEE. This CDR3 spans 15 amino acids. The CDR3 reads CASSANQGHRNEQFF. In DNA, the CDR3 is TGTGCCAGCAGCGCCAATCAGGGACACCGGAATGAGCAGTTCTTC.

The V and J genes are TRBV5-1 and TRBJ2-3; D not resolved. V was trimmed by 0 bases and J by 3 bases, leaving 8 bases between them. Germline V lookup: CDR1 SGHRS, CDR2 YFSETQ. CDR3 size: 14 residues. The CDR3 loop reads CASSLDAVTDTQYF. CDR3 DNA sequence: TGCGCCAGCAGCTTGGATGCGGTAACAGATACGCAGTATTTT.

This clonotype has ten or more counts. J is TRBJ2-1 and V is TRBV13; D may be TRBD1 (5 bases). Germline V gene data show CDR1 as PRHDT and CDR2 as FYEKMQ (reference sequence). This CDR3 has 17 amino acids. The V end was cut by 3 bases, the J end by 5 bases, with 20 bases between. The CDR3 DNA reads TGTGCCAGCAGCTTCGGGCAGGGCTCGCGCGTGAACAATGAGCAGTTCTTC. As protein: CASSFGQGSRVNNEQFF.

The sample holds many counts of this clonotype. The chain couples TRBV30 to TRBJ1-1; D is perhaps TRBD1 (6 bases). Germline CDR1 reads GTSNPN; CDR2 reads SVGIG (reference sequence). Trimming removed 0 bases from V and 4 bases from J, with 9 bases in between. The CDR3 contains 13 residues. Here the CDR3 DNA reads TGTGCCTGGAGTGTACAGGGAGTCACTGAAGCTTTCTTT. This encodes CAWSVQGVTEAFF. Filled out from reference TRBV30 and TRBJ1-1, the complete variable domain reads SQTIHQWPATLVQPVGSPLSLECTVEGTSNPNLYWYRQAAGRGLQLLFYSVGIGQISSEVPQNLSASRPQDRQFILSSKKLLLSDSGFYLCAWSVQGVTEAFFGQGTRLTVV.

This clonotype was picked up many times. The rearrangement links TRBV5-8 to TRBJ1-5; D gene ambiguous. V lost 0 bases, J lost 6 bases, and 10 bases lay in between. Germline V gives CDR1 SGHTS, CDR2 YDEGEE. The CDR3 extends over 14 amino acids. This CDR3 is CASSLDSAAQPQHF. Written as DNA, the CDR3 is TGTGCCAGCAGCTTGGACAGTGCGGCTCAGCCCCAGCATTTT. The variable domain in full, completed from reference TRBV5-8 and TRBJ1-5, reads EAGVTQSPTHLIKTRGQQATLRCSPISGHTSVYWYQQALGLGLQFLLWYDEGEERNRGNFPPRFSGRQFPNYSSELNVNALELEDSALYLCASSLDSAAQPQHFGDGTRLSIL.

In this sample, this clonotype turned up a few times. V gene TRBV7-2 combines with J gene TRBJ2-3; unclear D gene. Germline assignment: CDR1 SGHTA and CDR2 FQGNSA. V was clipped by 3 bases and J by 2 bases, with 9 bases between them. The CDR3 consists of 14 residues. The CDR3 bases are TGTGCCAGCAGCTTGCTAGGGATCACAGATACGCAGTATTTT. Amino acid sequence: CASSLLGITDTQYF.

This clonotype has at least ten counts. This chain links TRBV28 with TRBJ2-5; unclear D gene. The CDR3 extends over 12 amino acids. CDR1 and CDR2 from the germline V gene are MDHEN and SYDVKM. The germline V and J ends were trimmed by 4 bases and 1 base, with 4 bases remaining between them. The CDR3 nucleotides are TGTGCCAGCAGTTACCCCCAAGAGACCCAGTACTTC. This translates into CASSYPQETQYF.

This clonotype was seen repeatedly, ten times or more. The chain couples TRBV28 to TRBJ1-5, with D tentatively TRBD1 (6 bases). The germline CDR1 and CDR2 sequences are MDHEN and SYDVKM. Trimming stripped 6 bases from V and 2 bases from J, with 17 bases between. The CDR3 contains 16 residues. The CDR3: CASSPLGARGNQPQHF. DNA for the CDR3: TGTGCCAGCAGCCCGCTGGGGGCGCGGGGCAATCAGCCCCAGCATTTT.

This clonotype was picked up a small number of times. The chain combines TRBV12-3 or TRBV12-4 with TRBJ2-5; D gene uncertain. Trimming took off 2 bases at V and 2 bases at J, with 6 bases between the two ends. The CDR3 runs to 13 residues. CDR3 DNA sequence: TGTGCCAGCAGTTTACTGCAGCAAGAGACCCAGTACTTC. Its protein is CASSLLQQETQYF.

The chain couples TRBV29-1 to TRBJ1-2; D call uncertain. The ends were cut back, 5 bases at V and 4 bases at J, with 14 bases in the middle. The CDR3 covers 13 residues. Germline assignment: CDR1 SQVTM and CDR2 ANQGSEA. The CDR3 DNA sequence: TGCAGCGTTCGGACCCAAGTGGCCTATGGCTACACCTTC. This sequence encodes CSVRTQVAYGYTF.

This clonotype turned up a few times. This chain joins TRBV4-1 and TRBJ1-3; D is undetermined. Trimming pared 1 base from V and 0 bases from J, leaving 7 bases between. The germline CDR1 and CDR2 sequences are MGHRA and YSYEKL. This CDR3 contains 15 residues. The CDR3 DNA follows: TGCGCCAGCAGCCAAGTGGGGATCTCTGGAAACACCATATATTTT. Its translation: CASSQVGISGNTIYF.

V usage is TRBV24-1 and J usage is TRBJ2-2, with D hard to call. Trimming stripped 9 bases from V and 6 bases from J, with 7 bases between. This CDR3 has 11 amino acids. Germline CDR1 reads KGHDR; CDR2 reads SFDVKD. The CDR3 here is CATGGSGELFF. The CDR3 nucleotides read TGTGCCACCGGCGGATCCGGGGAGCTGTTTTTT.

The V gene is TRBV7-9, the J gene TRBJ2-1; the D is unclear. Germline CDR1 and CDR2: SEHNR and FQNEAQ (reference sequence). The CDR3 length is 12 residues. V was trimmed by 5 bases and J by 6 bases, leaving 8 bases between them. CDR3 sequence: CASSPHGNEQFF. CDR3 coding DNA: TGTGCCAGCAGCCCCCACGGCAATGAGCAGTTCTTC.

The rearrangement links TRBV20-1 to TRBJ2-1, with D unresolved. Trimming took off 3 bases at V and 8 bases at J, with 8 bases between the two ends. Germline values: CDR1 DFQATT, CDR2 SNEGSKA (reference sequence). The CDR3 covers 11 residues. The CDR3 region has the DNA TGCAGTGCTAGCCAACACGATGAGCAGTTCTTC. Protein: CSASQHDEQFF.

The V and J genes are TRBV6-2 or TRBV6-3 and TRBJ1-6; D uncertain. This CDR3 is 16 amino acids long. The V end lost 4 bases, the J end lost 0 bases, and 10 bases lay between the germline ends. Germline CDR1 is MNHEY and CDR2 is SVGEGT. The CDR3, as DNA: TGTGCCAGCAGTTTGACCGATAGCTCCTATAATTCACCCCTCCACTTT. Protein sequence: CASSLTDSSYNSPLHF.